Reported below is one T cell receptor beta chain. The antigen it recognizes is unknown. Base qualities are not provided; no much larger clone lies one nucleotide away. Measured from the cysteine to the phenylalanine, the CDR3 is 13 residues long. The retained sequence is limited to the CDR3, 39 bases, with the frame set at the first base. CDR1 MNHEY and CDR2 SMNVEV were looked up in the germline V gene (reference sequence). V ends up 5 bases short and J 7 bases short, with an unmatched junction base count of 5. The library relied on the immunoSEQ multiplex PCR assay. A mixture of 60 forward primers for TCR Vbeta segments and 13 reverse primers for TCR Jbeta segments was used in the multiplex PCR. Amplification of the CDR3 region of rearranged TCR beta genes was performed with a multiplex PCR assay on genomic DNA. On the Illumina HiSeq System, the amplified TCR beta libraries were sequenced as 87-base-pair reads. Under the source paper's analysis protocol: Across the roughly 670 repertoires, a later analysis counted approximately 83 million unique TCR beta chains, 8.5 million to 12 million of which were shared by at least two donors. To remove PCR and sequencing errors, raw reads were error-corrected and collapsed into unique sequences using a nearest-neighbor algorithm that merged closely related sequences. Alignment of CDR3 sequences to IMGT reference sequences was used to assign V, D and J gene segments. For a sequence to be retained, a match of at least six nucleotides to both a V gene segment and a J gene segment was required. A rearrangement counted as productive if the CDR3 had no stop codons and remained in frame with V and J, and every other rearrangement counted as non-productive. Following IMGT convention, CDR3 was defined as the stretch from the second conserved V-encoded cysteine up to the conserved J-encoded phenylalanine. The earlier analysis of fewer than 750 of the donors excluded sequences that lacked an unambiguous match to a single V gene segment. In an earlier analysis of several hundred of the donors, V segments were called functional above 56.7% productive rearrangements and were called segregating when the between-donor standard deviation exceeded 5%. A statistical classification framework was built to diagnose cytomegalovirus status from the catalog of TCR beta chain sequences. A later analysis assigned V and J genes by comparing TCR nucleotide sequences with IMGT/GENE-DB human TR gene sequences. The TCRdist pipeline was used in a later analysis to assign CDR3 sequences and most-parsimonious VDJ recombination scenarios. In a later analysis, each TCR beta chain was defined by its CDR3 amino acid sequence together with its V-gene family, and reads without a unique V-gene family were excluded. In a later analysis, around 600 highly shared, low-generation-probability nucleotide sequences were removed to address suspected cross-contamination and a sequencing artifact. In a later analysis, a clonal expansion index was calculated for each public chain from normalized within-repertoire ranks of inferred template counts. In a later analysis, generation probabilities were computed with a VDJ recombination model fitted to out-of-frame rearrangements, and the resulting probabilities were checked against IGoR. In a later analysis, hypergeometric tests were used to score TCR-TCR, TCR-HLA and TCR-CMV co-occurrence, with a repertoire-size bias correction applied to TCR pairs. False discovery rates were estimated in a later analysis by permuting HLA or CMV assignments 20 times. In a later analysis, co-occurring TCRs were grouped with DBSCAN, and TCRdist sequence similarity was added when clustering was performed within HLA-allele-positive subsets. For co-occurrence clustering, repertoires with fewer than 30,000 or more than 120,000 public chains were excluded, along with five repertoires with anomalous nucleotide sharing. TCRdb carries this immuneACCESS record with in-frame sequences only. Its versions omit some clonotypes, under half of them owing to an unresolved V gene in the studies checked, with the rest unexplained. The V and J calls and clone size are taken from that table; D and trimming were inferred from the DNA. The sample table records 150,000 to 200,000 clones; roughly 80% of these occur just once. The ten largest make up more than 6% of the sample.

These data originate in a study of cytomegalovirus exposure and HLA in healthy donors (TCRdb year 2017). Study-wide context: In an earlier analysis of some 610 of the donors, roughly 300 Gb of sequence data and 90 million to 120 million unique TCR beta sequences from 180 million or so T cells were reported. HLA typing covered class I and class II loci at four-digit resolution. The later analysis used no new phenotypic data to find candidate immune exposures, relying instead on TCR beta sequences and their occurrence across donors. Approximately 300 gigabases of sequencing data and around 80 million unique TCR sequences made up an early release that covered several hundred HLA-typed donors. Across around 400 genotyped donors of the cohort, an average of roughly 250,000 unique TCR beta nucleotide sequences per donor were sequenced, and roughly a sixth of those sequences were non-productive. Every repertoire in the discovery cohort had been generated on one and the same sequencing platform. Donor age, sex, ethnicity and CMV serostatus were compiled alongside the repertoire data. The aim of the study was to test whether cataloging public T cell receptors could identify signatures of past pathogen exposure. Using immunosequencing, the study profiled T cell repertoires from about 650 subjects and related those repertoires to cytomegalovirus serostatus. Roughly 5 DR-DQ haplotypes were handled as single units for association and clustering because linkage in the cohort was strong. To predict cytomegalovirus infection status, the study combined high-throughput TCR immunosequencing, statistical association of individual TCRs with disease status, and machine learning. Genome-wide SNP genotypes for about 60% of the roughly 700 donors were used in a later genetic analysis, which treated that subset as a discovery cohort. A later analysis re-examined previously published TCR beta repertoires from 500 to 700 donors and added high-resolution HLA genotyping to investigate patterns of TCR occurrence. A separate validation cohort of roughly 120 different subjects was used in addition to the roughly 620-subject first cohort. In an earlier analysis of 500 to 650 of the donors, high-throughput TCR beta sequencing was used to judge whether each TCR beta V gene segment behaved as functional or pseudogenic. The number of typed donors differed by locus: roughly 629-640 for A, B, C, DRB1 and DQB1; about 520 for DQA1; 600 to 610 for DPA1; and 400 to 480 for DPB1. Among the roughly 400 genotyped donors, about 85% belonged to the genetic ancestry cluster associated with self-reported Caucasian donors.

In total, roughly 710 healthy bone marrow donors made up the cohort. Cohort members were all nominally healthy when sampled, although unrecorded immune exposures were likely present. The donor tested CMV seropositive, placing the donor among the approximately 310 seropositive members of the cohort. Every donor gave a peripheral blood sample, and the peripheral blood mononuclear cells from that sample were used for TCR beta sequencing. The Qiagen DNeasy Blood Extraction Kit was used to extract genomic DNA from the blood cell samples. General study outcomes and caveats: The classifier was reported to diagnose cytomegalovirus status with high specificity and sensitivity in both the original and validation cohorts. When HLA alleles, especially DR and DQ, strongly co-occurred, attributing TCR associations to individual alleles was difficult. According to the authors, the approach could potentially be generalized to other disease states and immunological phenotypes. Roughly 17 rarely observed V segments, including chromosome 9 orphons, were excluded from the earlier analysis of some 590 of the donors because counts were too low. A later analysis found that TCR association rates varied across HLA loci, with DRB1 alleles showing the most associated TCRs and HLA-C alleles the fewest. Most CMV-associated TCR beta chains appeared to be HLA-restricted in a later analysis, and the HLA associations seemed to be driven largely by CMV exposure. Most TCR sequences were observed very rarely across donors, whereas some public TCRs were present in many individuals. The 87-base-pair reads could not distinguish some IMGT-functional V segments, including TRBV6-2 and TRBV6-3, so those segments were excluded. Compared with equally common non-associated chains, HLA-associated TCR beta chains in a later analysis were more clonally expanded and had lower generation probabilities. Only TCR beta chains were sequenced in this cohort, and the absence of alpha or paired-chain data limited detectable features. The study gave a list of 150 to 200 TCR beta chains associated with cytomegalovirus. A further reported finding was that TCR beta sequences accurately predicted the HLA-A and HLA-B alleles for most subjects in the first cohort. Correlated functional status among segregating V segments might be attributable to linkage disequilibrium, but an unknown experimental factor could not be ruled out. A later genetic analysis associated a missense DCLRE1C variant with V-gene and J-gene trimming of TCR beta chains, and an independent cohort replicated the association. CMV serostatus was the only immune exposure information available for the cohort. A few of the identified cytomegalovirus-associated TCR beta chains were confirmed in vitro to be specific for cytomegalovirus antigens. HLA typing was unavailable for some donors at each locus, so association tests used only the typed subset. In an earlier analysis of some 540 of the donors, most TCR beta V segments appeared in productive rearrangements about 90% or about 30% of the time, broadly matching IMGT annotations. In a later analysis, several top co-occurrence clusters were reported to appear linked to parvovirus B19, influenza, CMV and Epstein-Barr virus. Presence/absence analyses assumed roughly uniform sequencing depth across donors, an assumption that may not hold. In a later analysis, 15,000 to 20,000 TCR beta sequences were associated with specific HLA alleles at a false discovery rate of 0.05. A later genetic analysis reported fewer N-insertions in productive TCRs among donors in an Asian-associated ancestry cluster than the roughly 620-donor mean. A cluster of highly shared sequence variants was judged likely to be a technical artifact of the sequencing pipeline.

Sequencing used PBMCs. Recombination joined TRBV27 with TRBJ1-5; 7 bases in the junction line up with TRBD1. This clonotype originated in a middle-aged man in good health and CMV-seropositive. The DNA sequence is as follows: TGTGCCAGCAGTAACAGGGGTGAACAGCCCCAGCATTTT. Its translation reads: CASSNRGEQPQHF.